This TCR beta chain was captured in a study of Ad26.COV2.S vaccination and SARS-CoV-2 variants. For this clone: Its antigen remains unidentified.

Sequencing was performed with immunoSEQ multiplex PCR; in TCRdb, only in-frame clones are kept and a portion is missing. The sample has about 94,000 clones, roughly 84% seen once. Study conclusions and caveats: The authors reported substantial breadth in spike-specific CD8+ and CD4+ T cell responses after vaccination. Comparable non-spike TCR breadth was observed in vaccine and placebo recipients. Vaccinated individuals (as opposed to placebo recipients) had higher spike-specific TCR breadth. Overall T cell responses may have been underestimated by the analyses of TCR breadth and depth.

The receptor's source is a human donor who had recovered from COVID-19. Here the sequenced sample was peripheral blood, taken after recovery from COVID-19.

CDR3 sequence reads: CASSVGTKRERDTGELFF. The DNA for the CDR3 is TGTGCCAGCAGCGTAGGAACTAAGCGGGAGCGGGACACCGGGGAGCTGTTTTTT. The rearrangement links TRBV9 to TRBJ2-2; TRBD2 matches at 8 bases. CDR1 is SGDLS, CDR2 YYNGEE, per germline. The V gene end was trimmed by 0 bases and the J gene end by 3 bases; junction bases not matched to a gene: 10. The CDR3 loop spans 18 amino acids.